These 24 T cell receptor beta chains share one sample of origin, sequenced in a study of T cells after yellow fever vaccination. TCRdb passed the 5' RACE reads through MiXCR, listing each CDR3 protein once. The table includes about 360,000 distinct CDR3 sequences, over 5% detected once. The source was PBMCs, collected 5 days after the yellow fever booster vaccination. The receptors here all came from a young man who received the YFV17D yellow fever vaccine.

This clonotype appeared many times. The rearrangement joins TRBV10-3 to TRBJ2-2; 11 bases match TRBD2. Per germline, CDR1 ENHRY and CDR2 SYGVKD. The CDR3 has 16 amino acids. V lost 6 bases to trimming and J lost 1 base; unmatched junction nucleotides: 4. CDR3 in amino acids: CAIRPTSGRNTGELFF. The CDR3 bases are TGTGCCATCAGACCTACTAGCGGGAGGAACACCGGGGAGCTGTTTTTT.

This clonotype was seen many times. V usage is TRBV7-2 and J usage is TRBJ2-1; TRBD2 agrees at 9 bases. CDR1 SGHTA and CDR2 FQGNSA come from the germline V gene. The CDR3 totals 16 residues. With 5 bases clipped from V and 2 bases from J, the junction kept 7 bases outside the gene matches. In DNA form, the CDR3 reads TGTGCCAGCAGCCCACGACTAGCGGTCCCCTACAATGAGCAGTTCTTC. This translates into CASSPRLAVPYNEQFF.

This clonotype was seen at least ten times. The V gene is TRBV5-6, the J gene TRBJ2-2; TRBD2 might be the D (6 bases). The CDR3 sequence is 14 residues long. V was cut by 3 bases and J by 6 bases, with 12 bases left in between. Germline-derived CDR1 and CDR2 are SGHDT and YYEEEE. The CDR3 coding sequence is TGTGCCAGCAGCTGGGGCGGGGCCGCCGGGGAGCTGTTTTTT. Amino acid sequence: CASSWGGAAGELFF.

This clonotype was counted at least ten times. CDR3 DNA: TGTGCCAGCAGCTTAGAAAACATTCAGTACTTC. Residues: CASSLENIQYF. The chain employs TRBV11-2 and TRBJ2-4; D is unclear. Germline values: CDR1 SGHAT, CDR2 FQNNGV. V was cut by 0 bases and J by 6 bases, with 0 bases left in between. The CDR3 runs 11 residues. The full variable domain, its missing parts supplied by reference TRBV11-2 and TRBJ2-4, is EAGVAQSPRYKIIEKRQSVAFWCNPISGHATLYWYQQILGQGPKLLIQFQNNGVVDDSQLPKDRFSAERLKGVDSTLKIQPAKLEDSAVYLCASSLENIQYFGAGTRLSVL.

This clonotype was found many times. The chain carries TRBV18 and TRBJ1-5; maybe TRBD1 (6 bases). Per germline, CDR1 KGHSH and CDR2 LQKENI. The V and J ends lost 6 bases and 3 bases respectively, with 12 bases between them. The CDR3 contains 14 residues. The CDR3 is CASSPGQTNQPQHF. CDR3 DNA: TGTGCCAGCTCGCCTGGACAGACCAATCAGCCCCAGCATTTT. The variable domain in full, completed from reference TRBV18 and TRBJ1-5, reads NAGVMQNPRHLVRRRGQEARLRCSPMKGHSHVYWYRQLPEEGLKFMVYLQKENIIDESGMPKERFSAEFPKEGPSILRIQQVVRGDSAAYFCASSPGQTNQPQHFGDGTRLSIL.

The chain uses TRBV6-2 or TRBV6-3 and TRBJ2-5, with TRBD2 as a possible D gene (6 bases). CDR3 length: 13 amino acids. V was trimmed by 7 bases and J by 7 bases, leaving 16 bases between them. CDR1 and CDR2 (germline): MNHEY, SVGEGT. CDR3 coding DNA: TGTGCCAGCACCCTCTTAGGGAGGAGGACCCAGTACTTC. Translated, it gives CASTLLGRRTQYF.

This clonotype was observed a handful of times. This sequence joins TRBV9 and TRBJ2-3; perhaps TRBD2 as D (7 bases). CDR1 is SGDLS, CDR2 YYNGEE, per germline. CDR3 size: 16 residues. V gave up 0 bases and J gave up 3 bases, with 14 bases separating them. CDR3 nucleotide sequence: TGTGCCAGCAGCGTAGAAGGGGGGGGGAGGACAGATACGCAGTATTTT. This gives the protein CASSVEGGGRTDTQYF.

Comments on this clonotype: A much more abundant neighbour one base away suggests this may be a read error. CDR3 in amino acids: CASSQIWWGFGFF. The CDR3 bases are TGTGCCAGCAGCCAGATATGGTGGGGGTTTGGGTTCTTC. V usage is TRBV14 and J usage is TRBJ2-1; the D call may be TRBD1 or TRBD2 (5 bases each). Germline CDR1 and CDR2: SGHDN and FVKESK. The CDR3 loop spans 13 amino acids. Between the trimmed V and J ends, which lost 3 bases and 15 bases, there was a span of 18 bases.

Concerning this clonotype itself: Here the CDR3 omits its conserved ending phenylalanine or tryptophan, so a read error is the likely source. The gene calls are TRBV7-3 and TRBJ1-3; no clear D gene. The germline CDR1 and CDR2 sequences are SGHTA and FQGTGA. Trimming cost V 6 bases and J 2 bases, with 11 bases left between them. CDR3 length: 14 residues. The CDR3 loop is CASSLDPPGNTIYS. The CDR3 DNA sequence: TGTGCCAGCAGTTTAGACCCTCCTGGAAACACCATATATTCT.

The table lists this clonotype with many counts. The rearrangement joins TRBV4-3 to TRBJ1-5; unclear D gene. The CDR3 sequence is 17 residues long. V lost 0 bases to trimming and J lost 0 bases, with 12 bases between them. Germline V CDR1 and CDR2: LGHNA, YSLEER. The DNA of the CDR3 is TGCGCCAGCAGCCAAGACCCCCAGGCAGGTAGCAATCAGCCCCAGCATTTT. It yields the protein CASSQDPQAGSNQPQHF.

The chain couples TRBV29-1 to TRBJ2-1; the match to TRBD2 covers 13 bases. The CDR3 contains 15 residues. Germline CDR1 reads SQVTM; CDR2 reads ANQGSEA. The junction had 7 bases not matched to a gene; V was cut back by 7 bases and J by 4 bases. CDR3 nucleotides: TGCAGCGCCTTGTTACTAGCGGGAGGGTACAATGAGCAGTTCTTC. This encodes CSALLLAGGYNEQFF.

This clonotype occurred many times. In nucleotides, the CDR3 is TGTGCCAGCAGCCACGGACAGTCCGGCTCCTACAATGAGCAGTTCTTC. Translating gives CASSHGQSGSYNEQFF. The chain couples TRBV3-1 to TRBJ2-1; D might be TRBD1 (6 bases). This CDR3 has 16 amino acids. Between the trimmed V and J ends, which lost 3 bases and 0 bases, there was a span of 12 bases. The V gene's germline CDR1 is LGHDT and CDR2 YNNKEL (reference sequence).

This clonotype was detected many times. The J gene is TRBJ2-7, the V gene TRBV9; the match to TRBD1 covers 7 bases. The CDR3 length is 17 residues. The germline CDR1 and CDR2 sequences are SGDLS and YYNGEE. Trimming at V came to 7 bases and at J to 2 bases, leaving 18 bases not matched to a gene. CDR3 bases: TGTGCCAGCGCGGCCGGATCAGGGGGTCCTACTACCTACGAGCAGTACTTC. Residues: CASAAGSGGPTTYEQYF.

The chain recombines TRBV7-2 with TRBJ1-1; no clear D gene. V dropped 5 bases and J dropped 4 bases, with 11 bases sitting between them. This CDR3 spans 13 amino acids. The germline gives CDR1 SGHTA, CDR2 FQGNSA. Written as DNA, the CDR3 is TGTGCCAGCAGCCTTAACAGCCTCACTGAAGCTTTCTTT. Its protein is CASSLNSLTEAFF.

This clonotype was found a few times. The CDR3 bases are TGCAGTGCTAGAGGGGATAGGTACCAAGAGACCCAGTACTTC. Translating it yields CSARGDRYQETQYF. This chain uses TRBV20-1 with TRBJ2-5, with no clear D. CDR1 and CDR2 (germline): DFQATT, SNEGSKA (reference sequence). This CDR3 has 14 residues. Trimming took off 1 base at V and 0 bases at J, with 9 bases between the two ends.

This clonotype was counted many times. V is TRBV9 and J is TRBJ2-1, with no clear D. Germline values: CDR1 SGDLS, CDR2 YYNGEE. V gave up 0 bases and J gave up 0 bases, with 7 bases separating them. This CDR3 is built from 15 residues. For the CDR3, the DNA is TGTGCCAGCAGCGTAGGAACCCCCTCCTACAATGAGCAGTTCTTC. Translating it yields CASSVGTPSYNEQFF.

This clonotype was counted at least ten times. DNA for the CDR3: TGTGCCAGCAGCCTTAATTCCCTGGGTTACACTGAAGCTTTCTTT. Translating it yields CASSLNSLGYTEAFF. This chain links TRBV5-5 with TRBJ1-1; unclear D gene. Germline V gene data show CDR1 as SGHKS and CDR2 as YYEKEE (reference sequence). Between the trimmed V and J ends, which lost 4 bases and 3 bases, there was a span of 16 bases. The CDR3 consists of 15 residues.

This clonotype has more than one count but fewer than ten. As DNA, the CDR3 is TGCAGTGCTAGAGACCTCGGTGGCGGGAGGGGCGGAGATACGCAGTATTTT. Translation gives CSARDLGGGRGGDTQYF. The chain has TRBV20-1 and TRBJ2-3, with 9 bases fitting TRBD2. J lost 5 bases, V lost 0 bases, and 12 bases had no gene match. CDR1 DFQATT and CDR2 SNEGSKA come from the germline V gene (reference sequence). This CDR3 is 17 amino acids long.

This clonotype was found many times. The chain couples TRBV3-1 to TRBJ2-7, with D possibly called TRBD1 or TRBD2 (6 bases each). V was trimmed by 2 bases and J by 0 bases, leaving 11 bases between them. The CDR3 length is 15 residues. From germline, CDR1 is LGHDT and CDR2 YNNKEL (reference sequence). In DNA form, the CDR3 reads TGTGCCAGCAGCCAACCGGGGGCTATCTCCTACGAGCAGTACTTC. Encoded protein: CASSQPGAISYEQYF.

At least ten counts were recorded for this clonotype. The chain recombines TRBV29-1 with TRBJ2-7; the D is unclear. The CDR3 covers 13 residues. Germline V gene lookup returns CDR1 SQVTM and CDR2 ANQGSEA. V was pared by 2 bases and J by 0 bases, with 8 bases between. The CDR3 bases are TGCAGCGTTGAACTACAAAACTCCTACGAGCAGTACTTC. Its protein product is CSVELQNSYEQYF.

This clonotype appeared many times. The chain uses TRBV9 and TRBJ2-2; D gene uncertain. Between the trimmed V and J ends, which lost 6 bases and 2 bases, there was a span of 8 bases. The germline gives CDR1 SGDLS, CDR2 YYNGEE. The CDR3 sequence is 13 residues long. CDR3 residues: CASTGPNTGELFF. CDR3 bases: TGTGCCAGCACCGGACCAAACACCGGGGAGCTGTTTTTT. The full variable domain, rest sourced from reference TRBV9 and TRBJ2-2, is DSGVTQTPKHLITATGQRVTLRCSPRSGDLSVYWYQQSLDQGLQFLIQYYNGEERAKGNILERFSAQQFPDLHSELNLSSLELGDSALYFCASTGPNTGELFFGEGSRLTVL.

This clonotype has just a few counts. The V gene is TRBV6-5, the J gene TRBJ2-5, with D hard to call. Per the germline V gene, CDR1 is MNHEY and CDR2 is SVGAGI. Between the trimmed V and J ends, which lost 0 bases and 2 bases, there was a span of 13 bases. This CDR3 has 16 residues. CDR3 protein: CASSYSTNGPQETQYF. CDR3 DNA: TGTGCCAGCAGTTACTCAACCAATGGCCCTCAAGAGACCCAGTACTTC.

This clonotype was recorded at least ten times. The rearrangement joins TRBV7-8 to TRBJ2-5, with 9 bases aligning to TRBD2. V trimming: 5 bases; J trimming: 0 bases; junction bases outside the gene matches: 10. The CDR3 runs 17 residues. CDR1 is SGHVS and CDR2 is FQNEAQ in the germline V gene. The CDR3 is CASSPRQLAGHQETQYF. Here the CDR3 DNA reads TGTGCCAGCAGCCCCCGTCAACTAGCGGGCCACCAAGAGACCCAGTACTTC.

The chain links TRBV29-1 to TRBJ2-7, with TRBD1 identical over 8 bases. CDR3 size: 12 residues. Trimming removed 6 bases from V and 3 bases from J; junction bases left unmatched: 4. Germline CDR1 is SQVTM and CDR2 is ANQGSEA. In DNA form, the CDR3 reads TGCAGCGTCCGGACAGGGCGCTACGAGCAGTACTTC. It codes for CSVRTGRYEQYF.